This T cell receptor beta chain was captured in a study of blood T cell repertoires in COVID-19. Study context: PBMCs, B-cell-depleted T cells, or T cells provided the cDNA or gDNA that made up the material.

CDR3 length: 14 residues. V gave up 6 bases and J gave up 5 bases; unmatched junction bases: 6. From germline, CDR1 is SGHAT and CDR2 FQDESV (reference sequence). Profiled with immunoSEQ multiplex PCR; TCRdb holds only in-frame clones, not every one. The sample holds 15,000 to 20,000 clones, 87% seen once. The clonotype was recovered from a man aged 50-59 years with active COVID-19. The source material was peripheral blood. The chain carries TRBV11-1 and TRBJ2-2; the match to TRBD2 covers 7 bases. The CDR3 is CASSQGRETGELFF. Here the CDR3 DNA reads TGTGCCAGCAGTCAAGGGAGGGAGACCGGGGAGCTGTTTTTT.